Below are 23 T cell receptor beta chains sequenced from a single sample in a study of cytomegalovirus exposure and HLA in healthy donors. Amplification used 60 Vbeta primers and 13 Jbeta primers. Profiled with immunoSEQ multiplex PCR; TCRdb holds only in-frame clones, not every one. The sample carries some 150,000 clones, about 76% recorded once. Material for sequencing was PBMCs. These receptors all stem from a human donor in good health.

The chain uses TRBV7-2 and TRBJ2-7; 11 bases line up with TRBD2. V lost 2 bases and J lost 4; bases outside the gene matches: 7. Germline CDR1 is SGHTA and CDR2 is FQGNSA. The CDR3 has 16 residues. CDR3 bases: TGTGCCAGCAGCTTACTAGCGGGAGGAGGTATATACGAGCAGTACTTC. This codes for CASSLLAGGGIYEQYF.

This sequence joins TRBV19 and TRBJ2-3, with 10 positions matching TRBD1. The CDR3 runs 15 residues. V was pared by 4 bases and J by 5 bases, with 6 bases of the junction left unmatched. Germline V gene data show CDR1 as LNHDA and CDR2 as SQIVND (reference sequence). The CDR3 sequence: CASSTSGQGRDTQYF. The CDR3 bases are TGTGCCAGTAGTACCTCGGGACAGGGGCGAGATACGCAGTATTTT.

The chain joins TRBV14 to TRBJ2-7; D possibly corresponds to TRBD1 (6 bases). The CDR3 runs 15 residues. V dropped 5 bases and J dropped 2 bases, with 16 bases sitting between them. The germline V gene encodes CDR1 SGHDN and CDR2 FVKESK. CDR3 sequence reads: CASSSNRDGPYEQYF. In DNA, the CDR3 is TGTGCCAGCAGCTCCAACAGGGACGGACCCTACGAGCAGTACTTC. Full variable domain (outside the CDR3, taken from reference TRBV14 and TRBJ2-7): EAGVTQFPSHSVIEKGQTVTLRCDPISGHDNLYWYRRVMGKEIKFLLHFVKESKQDESGMPNNRFLAERTGGTYSTLKVQPAELEDSGVYFCASSSNRDGPYEQYFGPGTRLTVT.

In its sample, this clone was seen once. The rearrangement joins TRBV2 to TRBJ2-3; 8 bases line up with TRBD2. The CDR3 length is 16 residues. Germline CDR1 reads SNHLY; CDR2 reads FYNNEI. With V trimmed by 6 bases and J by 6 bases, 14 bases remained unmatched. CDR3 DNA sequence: TGTGCCAGCAGGCTAGCTAACGGGGGGGCTTTGGATACGCAGTATTTT. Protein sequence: CASRLANGGALDTQYF.

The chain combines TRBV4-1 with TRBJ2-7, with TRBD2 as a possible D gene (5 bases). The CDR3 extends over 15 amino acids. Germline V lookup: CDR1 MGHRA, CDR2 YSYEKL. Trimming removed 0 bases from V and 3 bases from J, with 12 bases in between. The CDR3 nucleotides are TGCGCCAGCAGCCAAGATCGGGCGGGTATCTACGAGCAGTACTTC. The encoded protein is CASSQDRAGIYEQYF.

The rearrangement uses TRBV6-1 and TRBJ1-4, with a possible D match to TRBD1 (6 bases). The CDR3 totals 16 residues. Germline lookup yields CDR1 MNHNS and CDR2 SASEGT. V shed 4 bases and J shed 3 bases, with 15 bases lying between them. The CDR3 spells CASSGLQGSANEKLFF. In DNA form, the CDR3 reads TGTGCCAGCAGTGGCTTACAGGGCTCCGCTAATGAAAAACTGTTTTTT.

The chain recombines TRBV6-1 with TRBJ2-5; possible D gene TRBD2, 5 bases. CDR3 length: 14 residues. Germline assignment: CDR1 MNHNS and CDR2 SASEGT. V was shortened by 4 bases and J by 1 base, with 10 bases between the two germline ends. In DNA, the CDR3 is TGTGCCAGCAGTGGTTGGGGAGCCCAAGAGACCCAGTACTTC. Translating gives CASSGWGAQETQYF.

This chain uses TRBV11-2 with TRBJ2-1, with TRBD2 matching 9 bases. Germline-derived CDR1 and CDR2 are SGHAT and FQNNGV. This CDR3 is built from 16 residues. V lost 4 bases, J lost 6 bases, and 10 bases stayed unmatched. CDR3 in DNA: TGTGCCAGCAGCTCCCGCCTGGGCGGGAGGGCCAATGAGCAGTTCTTC. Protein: CASSSRLGGRANEQFF.

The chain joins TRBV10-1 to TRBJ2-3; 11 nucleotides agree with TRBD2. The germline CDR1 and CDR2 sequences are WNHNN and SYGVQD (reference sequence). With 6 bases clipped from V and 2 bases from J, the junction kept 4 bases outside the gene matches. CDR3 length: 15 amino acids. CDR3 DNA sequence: TGCGCCAGCAGCCGGACTAGCGGGTACACAGATACGCAGTATTTT. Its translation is CASSRTSGYTDTQYF.

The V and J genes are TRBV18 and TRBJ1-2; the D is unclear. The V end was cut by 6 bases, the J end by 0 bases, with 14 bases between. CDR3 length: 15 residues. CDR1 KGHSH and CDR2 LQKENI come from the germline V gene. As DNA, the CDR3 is TGTGCCAGCTCCACCGGTACAGAAGCTAACTATGGCTACACCTTC. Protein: CASSTGTEANYGYTF.

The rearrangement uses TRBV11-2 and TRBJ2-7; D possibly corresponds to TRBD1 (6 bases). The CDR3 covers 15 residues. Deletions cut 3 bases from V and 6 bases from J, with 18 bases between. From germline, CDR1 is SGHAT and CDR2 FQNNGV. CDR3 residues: CASSFGDKTGSEQYF. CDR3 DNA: TGTGCCAGCAGCTTCGGGGACAAAACGGGGAGCGAGCAGTACTTC.

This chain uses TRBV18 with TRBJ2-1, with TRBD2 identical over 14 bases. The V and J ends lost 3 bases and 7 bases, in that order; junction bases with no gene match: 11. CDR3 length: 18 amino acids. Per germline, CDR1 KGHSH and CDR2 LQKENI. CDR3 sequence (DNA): TGTGCCAGCTCACCGCTCACCGGGACTAGCGGGAGCGAGAATGAGCAGTTCTTC. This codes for CASSPLTGTSGSENEQFF. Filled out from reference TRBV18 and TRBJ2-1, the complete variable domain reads NAGVMQNPRHLVRRRGQEARLRCSPMKGHSHVYWYRQLPEEGLKFMVYLQKENIIDESGMPKERFSAEFPKEGPSILRIQQVVRGDSAAYFCASSPLTGTSGSENEQFFGPGTRLTVL.

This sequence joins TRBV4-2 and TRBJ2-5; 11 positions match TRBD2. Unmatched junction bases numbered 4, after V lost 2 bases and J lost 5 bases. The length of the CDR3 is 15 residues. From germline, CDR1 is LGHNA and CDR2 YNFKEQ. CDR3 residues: CASSQFSGGAETQYF. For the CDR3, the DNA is TGTGCCAGCAGCCAATTTAGCGGGGGGGCGGAGACCCAGTACTTC.

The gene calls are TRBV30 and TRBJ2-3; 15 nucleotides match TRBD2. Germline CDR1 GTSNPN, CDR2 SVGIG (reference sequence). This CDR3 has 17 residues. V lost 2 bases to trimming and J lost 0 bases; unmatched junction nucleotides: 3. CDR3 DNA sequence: TGTGCCTGGAGTCCGGGACTAGCGGGGGGTAGCACAGATACGCAGTATTTT. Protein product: CAWSPGLAGGSTDTQYF.

In DNA, the CDR3 is TGTGCCAGCAGCAAAGTCCGGGTTGACTATGGCTACACCTTC. Translation: CASSKVRVDYGYTF. The chain recombines TRBV21-1 with TRBJ1-2. TRBV21-1 has pseudogene status. The CDR3 extends over 14 amino acids.

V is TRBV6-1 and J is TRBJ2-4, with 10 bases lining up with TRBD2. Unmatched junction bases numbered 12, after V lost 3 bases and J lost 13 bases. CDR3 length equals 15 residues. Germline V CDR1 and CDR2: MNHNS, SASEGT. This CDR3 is CASSEASGSPIIQYF. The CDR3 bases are TGTGCCAGCAGTGAGGCTAGCGGGAGCCCCATCATCCAGTACTTC.

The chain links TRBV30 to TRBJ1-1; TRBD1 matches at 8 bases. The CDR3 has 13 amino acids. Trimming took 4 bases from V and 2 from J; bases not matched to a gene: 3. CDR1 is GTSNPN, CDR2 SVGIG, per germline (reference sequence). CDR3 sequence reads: CAWTGQGNTEAFF. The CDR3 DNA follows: TGTGCCTGGACCGGACAGGGAAACACTGAAGCTTTCTTT. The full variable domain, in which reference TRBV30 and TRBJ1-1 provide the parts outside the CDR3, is SQTIHQWPATLVQPVGSPLSLECTVEGTSNPNLYWYRQAAGRGLQLLFYSVGIGQISSEVPQNLSASRPQDRQFILSSKKLLLSDSGFYLCAWTGQGNTEAFFGQGTRLTVV.

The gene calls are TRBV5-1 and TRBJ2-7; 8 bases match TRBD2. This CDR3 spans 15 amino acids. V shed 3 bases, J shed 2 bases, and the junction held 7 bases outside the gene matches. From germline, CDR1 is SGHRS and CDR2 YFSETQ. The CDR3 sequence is CASSSGGLSAYEQYF. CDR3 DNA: TGCGCCAGCAGCTCGGGAGGGTTATCCGCCTACGAGCAGTACTTC.

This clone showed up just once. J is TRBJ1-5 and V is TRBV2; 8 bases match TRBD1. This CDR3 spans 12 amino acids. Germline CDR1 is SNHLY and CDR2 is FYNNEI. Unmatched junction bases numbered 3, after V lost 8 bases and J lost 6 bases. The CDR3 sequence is CASGQGPQPQHF. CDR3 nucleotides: TGTGCCAGCGGACAGGGCCCTCAGCCCCAGCATTTT.

CDR3 coding DNA: TGTGCCAGCAGGCCCCGACAGGGGACGGGGCAAGAGACCCAGTACTTC. This encodes CASRPRQGTGQETQYF. The rearrangement uses TRBV7-9 and TRBJ2-5; TRBD1 matches 8 bases. V lost 6 bases to trimming and J lost 2 bases; unmatched junction nucleotides: 11. Germline V gives CDR1 SEHNR, CDR2 FQNEAQ (reference sequence). This CDR3 has 16 residues.

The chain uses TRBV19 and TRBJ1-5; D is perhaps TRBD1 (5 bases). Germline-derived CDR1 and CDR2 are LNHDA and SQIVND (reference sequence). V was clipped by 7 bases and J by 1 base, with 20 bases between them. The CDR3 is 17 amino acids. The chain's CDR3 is CASKVGGPRLSNQPQHF. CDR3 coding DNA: TGTGCCAGTAAGGTCGGGGGTCCACGTTTAAGCAATCAGCCCCAGCATTTT.

This chain's CDR3 is CASSRLTGTAFTDTQYF. The CDR3 bases are TGTGCCAGCAGCCGACTAACCGGGACAGCCTTCACAGATACGCAGTATTTT. The chain links TRBV7-8 to TRBJ2-3, with 7 nucleotides matching TRBD1. V shed 5 bases, J shed 2 bases, and the junction held 13 bases outside the gene matches. The CDR3 is 17 amino acids. Germline CDR1 and CDR2: SGHVS and FQNEAQ.

DNA of the CDR3: TGTGCCAGCAGTTTCGGACTAGCGGGAGAAGGAGAGACCCAGTACTTC. Its protein product is CASSFGLAGEGETQYF. J is TRBJ2-5 and V is TRBV5-8; 13 nucleotides line up with TRBD2. The V and J ends lost 5 bases and 4 bases, in that order; junction bases with no gene match: 8. Germline V gene sequence: CDR1 SGHTS, CDR2 YDEGEE. This CDR3 spans 16 amino acids. The complete variable domain, with remaining parts taken from reference TRBV5-8 and TRBJ2-5, reads EAGVTQSPTHLIKTRGQQATLRCSPISGHTSVYWYQQALGLGLQFLLWYDEGEERNRGNFPPRFSGRQFPNYSSELNVNALELEDSALYLCASSFGLAGEGETQYFGPGTRLLVL.